Listed here are 15 T cell receptor beta chains from one sample, sequenced in a study of OX40 agonist ivuxolimab in advanced cancers. Sequencing used immunoSEQ multiplex PCR; TCRdb keeps in-frame clones, though not all of them. The sample contains 40,000 to 50,000 clones, 88% of which appear only once. The sequencing here drew on CD4+ or CD8+ T cells sorted from blood, taken in a trial of the OX40 agonist ivuxolimab. These TCRs come from an adult with an advanced solid tumor such as melanoma, head and neck, liver or kidney cancer.

This chain joins TRBV28 and TRBJ1-2, with TRBD1 as a possible D gene (6 bases). Germline CDR1 MDHEN, CDR2 SYDVKM. There are 11 residues in the CDR3. The CDR3 spells CAWGPDYGYTF. In DNA form, the CDR3 reads TGTGCTTGGGGGCCAGACTATGGCTACACCTTC.

J is TRBJ2-3 and V is TRBV4-3; a weak D match, TRBD1 (5 bases). V lost 2 bases, J lost 2 bases, and 17 bases lay in between. CDR1 is LGHNA, CDR2 YSLEER, per germline. The CDR3 spans 17 residues. Written as DNA, the CDR3 is TGCGCCAGCAGCCAAACAGCAGGGATAAGGACCACAGATACGCAGTATTTT. Its protein is CASSQTAGIRTTDTQYF.

This chain connects TRBV7-3 to TRBJ2-1; 12 positions agree with TRBD2. The length of the CDR3 is 20 residues. Germline V gene sequence: CDR1 SGHTA, CDR2 FQGTGA. The V segment lost 2 bases and the J segment 0 bases; nucleotides outside the gene matches: 11. The CDR3 is CASSLGVRTSGIFSYNEQFF. Written as DNA, the CDR3 is TGTGCCAGCAGCTTAGGAGTCCGGACTAGCGGGATTTTCTCCTACAATGAGCAGTTCTTC.

The chain has TRBV29-1 and TRBJ1-1; D unclear. Trimming left V 0 bases short and J 4 bases short, with 6 bases between. Per germline, CDR1 SQVTM and CDR2 ANQGSEA. This CDR3 contains 12 residues. As DNA, the CDR3 is TGCAGCGTTGAAGAACACCTCACTGAAGCTTTCTTT. Protein sequence: CSVEEHLTEAFF.

This clone was recorded once. The chain couples TRBV9 to TRBJ1-1, with 8 bases aligning to TRBD1. Per germline, CDR1 SGDLS and CDR2 YYNGEE. J gave up 1 base and V 4 bases, and 6 bases lay outside the gene matches. This CDR3 has 15 residues. DNA of the CDR3: TGTGCCAGCAGCCACTCAGGGGGCGCGAACACTGAAGCTTTCTTT. Its protein product is CASSHSGGANTEAFF.

The chain combines TRBV10-3 with TRBJ2-6; TRBD2 is a possible D gene (5 bases). Germline V gene data show CDR1 as ENHRY and CDR2 as SYGVKD. This CDR3 is built from 18 residues. Trimming stripped 0 bases from V and 6 bases from J, with 18 bases between. The CDR3 spells CAISESFGGLIEANVLTF. In DNA, the CDR3 is TGTGCCATCAGTGAGTCGTTTGGCGGGTTGATTGAGGCCAACGTCCTGACTTTC.

V is TRBV10-2 and J is TRBJ2-1, with 7 bases that match TRBD2. The CDR3 sequence is 13 residues long. Germline assignment: CDR1 WSHSY and CDR2 SAAADI. Germline trimming cut 8 bases from V and 7 bases from J; bases unmatched to any gene: 8. CDR3 DNA sequence: TGCGCCAGCTCTAGCGGTATGTGGAATGAGCAGTTCTTC. The encoded protein is CASSSGMWNEQFF.

This chain connects TRBV11-2 to TRBJ1-2; 7 nucleotides match TRBD1. V shed 1 base and J 4 bases; nucleotides not matched to a gene: 6. This CDR3 spans 15 amino acids. Per the germline V gene, CDR1 is SGHAT and CDR2 is FQNNGV. As DNA, the CDR3 is TGTGCCAGCAGCTTAGCGACAGGGTGGGGCTATGGCTACACCTTC. It encodes CASSLATGWGYGYTF.

The chain combines TRBV7-3 with TRBJ2-1; D is unresolved. The CDR3 length is 11 residues. V lost 1 base and J lost 13, with 8 bases in between. Germline lookup yields CDR1 SGHTA and CDR2 FQGTGA. CDR3 coding DNA: TGTGCCAGCAGCTTAAACCCGGTCCAGTTCTTC. Amino acid sequence: CASSLNPVQFF. Full variable domain (outside the CDR3, taken from reference TRBV7-3 and TRBJ2-1): GAGVSQTPSNKVTEKGKYVELRCDPISGHTALYWYRQSLGQGPEFLIYFQGTGAADDSGLPNDRFFAVRPEGSVSTLKIQRTERGDSAVYLCASSLNPVQFFGPGTRLTVL.

This chain connects TRBV11-2 to TRBJ2-5, with D possibly being TRBD1 (6 bases). In germline, CDR1 is SGHAT, CDR2 FQNNGV. With 3 bases removed from V and 1 base from J, the gap between germline ends came to 12 bases. The CDR3 is 15 amino acids. The DNA for the CDR3 is TGTGCCAGCAGCTTCAGGGGCTACCTCCAAGAGACCCAGTACTTC. Translation: CASSFRGYLQETQYF.

The V call is TRBV7-9, the J call TRBJ1-2; 8 bases fit TRBD1. The V and J ends lost 4 bases and 14 bases, in that order; junction bases with no gene match: 6. CDR1 and CDR2 (germline): SEHNR, FQNEAQ (reference sequence). This CDR3 comprises 11 residues. The CDR3 DNA reads as TGTGCCAGCAGCTCTGGACAGGGAAATACCTTC. It translates to CASSSGQGNTF.

J is TRBJ1-2 and V is TRBV28; D unresolved. V lost 5 bases and J 2 bases, leaving 3 bases between the germline ends. The germline V gene has CDR1 MDHEN and CDR2 SYDVKM. CDR3 length: 11 amino acids. The CDR3 here is CASSTNYGYTF. CDR3 nucleotides: TGTGCCAGCAGTACCAACTATGGCTACACCTTC.

This clone occurred a few times. The chain carries TRBV4-3 and TRBJ2-7; 7 nucleotides line up with TRBD1. From germline, CDR1 is LGHNA and CDR2 YSLEER. CDR3 length: 15 amino acids. With V trimmed by 0 bases and J by 0 bases, 2 bases remained unmatched. CDR3 nucleotides: TGCGCCAGCAGCCAAGAGACAGGGAACTCCTACGAGCAGTACTTC. Protein product: CASSQETGNSYEQYF.

Comments on this clone: Other nucleotide sequences in the sample specify the same CDR3. This chain joins TRBV18 and TRBJ2-5; D uncertain. CDR1 is KGHSH and CDR2 is LQKENI in the germline V gene. V was shortened by 2 bases and J by 0 bases, with 4 bases between the two germline ends. The CDR3 sequence is 13 residues long. The CDR3 DNA reads TGTGCCAGCTCACCAGGGCACCAAGAGACCCAGTACTTC. This translates into CASSPGHQETQYF.

This clone was detected only once. The genes are TRBV6-6 and TRBJ2-5; the D is unclear. V was clipped by 2 bases and J by 0 bases, with 7 bases between them. Germline lookup yields CDR1 MNHNY and CDR2 SVGAGI (reference sequence). This CDR3 has 14 residues. The DNA for the CDR3 is TGTGCCAGCAGTTACGTGGGGAACCAAGAGACCCAGTACTTC. Translating gives CASSYVGNQETQYF.